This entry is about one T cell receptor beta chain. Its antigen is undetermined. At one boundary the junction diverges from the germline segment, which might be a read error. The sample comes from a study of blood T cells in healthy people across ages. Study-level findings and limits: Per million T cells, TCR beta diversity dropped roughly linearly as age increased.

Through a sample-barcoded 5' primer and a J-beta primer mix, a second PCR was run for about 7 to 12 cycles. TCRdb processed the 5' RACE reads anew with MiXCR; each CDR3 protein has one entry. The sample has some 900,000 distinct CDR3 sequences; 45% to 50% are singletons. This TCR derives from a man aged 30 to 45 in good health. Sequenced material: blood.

The chain's CDR3 is CASSLFGGGQGNNGQFF. The CDR3 DNA sequence: TGTGCCAGCAGCTTGTTTGGGGGGGGCCAGGGGAACAATGGGCAGTTCTTC. The chain joins TRBV5-5 to TRBJ2-1; D is perhaps TRBD2 (7 bases). The CDR3 runs 17 residues. The germline V gene has CDR1 SGHKS and CDR2 YYEKEE (reference sequence).